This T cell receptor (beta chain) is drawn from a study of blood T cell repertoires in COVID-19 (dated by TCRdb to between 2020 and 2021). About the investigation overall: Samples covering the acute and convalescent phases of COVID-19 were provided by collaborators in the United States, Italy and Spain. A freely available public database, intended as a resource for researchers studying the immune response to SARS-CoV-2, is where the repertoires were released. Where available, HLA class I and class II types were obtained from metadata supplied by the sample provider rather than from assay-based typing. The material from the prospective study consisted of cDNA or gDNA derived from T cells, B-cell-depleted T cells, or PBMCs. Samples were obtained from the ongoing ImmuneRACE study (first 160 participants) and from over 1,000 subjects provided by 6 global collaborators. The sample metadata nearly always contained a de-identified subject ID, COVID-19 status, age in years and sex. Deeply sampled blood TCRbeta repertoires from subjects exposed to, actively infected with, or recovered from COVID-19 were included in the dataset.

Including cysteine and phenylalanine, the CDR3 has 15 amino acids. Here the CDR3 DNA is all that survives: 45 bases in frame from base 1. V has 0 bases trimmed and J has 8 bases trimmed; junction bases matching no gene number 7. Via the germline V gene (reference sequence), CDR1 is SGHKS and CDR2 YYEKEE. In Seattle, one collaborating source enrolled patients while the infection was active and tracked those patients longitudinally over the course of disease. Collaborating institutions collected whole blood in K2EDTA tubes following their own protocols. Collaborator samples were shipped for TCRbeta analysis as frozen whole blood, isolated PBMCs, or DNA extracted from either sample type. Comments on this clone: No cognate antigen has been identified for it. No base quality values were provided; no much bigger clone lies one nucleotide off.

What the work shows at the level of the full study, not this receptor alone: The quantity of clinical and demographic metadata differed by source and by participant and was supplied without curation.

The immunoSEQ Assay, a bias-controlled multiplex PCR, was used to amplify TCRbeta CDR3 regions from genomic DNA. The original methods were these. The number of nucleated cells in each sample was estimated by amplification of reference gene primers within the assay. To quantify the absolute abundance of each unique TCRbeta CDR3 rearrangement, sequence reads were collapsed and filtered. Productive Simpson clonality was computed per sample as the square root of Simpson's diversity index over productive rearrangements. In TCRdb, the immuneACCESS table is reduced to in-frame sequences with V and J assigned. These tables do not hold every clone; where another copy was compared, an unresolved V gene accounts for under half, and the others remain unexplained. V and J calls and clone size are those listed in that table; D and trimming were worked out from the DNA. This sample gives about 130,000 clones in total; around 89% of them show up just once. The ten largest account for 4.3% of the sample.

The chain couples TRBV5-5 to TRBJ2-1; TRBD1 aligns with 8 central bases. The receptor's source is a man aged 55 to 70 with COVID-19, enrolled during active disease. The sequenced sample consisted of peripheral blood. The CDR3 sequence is CASSLEGRGLDEQFF. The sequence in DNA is TGTGCCAGCAGCTTGGAGGGCAGGGGGCTGGATGAGCAGTTCTTC.